These 28 T cell receptor beta chains were all obtained from the same sample, sequenced in a study of patients and donors after allogeneic stem cell transplantation. From the RT-PCR reads, TCRdb called clonotypes with MiXCR, one entry per CDR3 protein. The sample has more than 850,000 distinct CDR3 sequences, roughly 18% seen once. Sequences were obtained from blood, either unsorted or a sorted T cell fraction (not recorded which). The source is a human donor who was either an allogeneic HSCT recipient or a stem cell or donor lymphocyte infusion donor (not recorded which). It is not recorded whose cells these are; they may come from a transplant donor.

V is TRBV12-3 or TRBV12-4 and J is TRBJ1-1; D gene ambiguous. V lost 3 bases to trimming and J lost 9 bases, with 14 bases between them. The CDR3 loop spans 13 amino acids. The CDR3 is CASSFRAESQAFF. CDR3 bases: TGTGCCAGCAGTTTTCGTGCGGAATCACAAGCTTTCTTT.

The V call is TRBV20-1, the J call TRBJ1-1, with D perhaps TRBD1 (6 bases). V lost 1 base to trimming and J lost 5 bases, with 11 bases between them. CDR3 length: 13 amino acids. Germline CDR1 and CDR2: DFQATT and SNEGSKA (reference sequence). CDR3 coding DNA: TGCAGTGCTAGAGGAGGGGGATTTACTGAAGCTTTCTTT. Translating gives CSARGGGFTEAFF.

The chain has TRBV5-4 and TRBJ2-3, with D uncertain. CDR1 is SGHNT, CDR2 YYREEE, per germline (reference sequence). The CDR3 covers 13 residues. Trimming removed 3 bases at V and 1 base at J, with 6 bases between. This chain's CDR3 is CASSWRRTDTQYF. In nucleotides, the CDR3 is TGTGCCAGCAGCTGGCGGCGCACAGATACGCAGTATTTT.

This chain joins TRBV5-1 and TRBJ2-5, with a possible D match to TRBD2 (5 bases). This CDR3 is 14 amino acids long. V was cut by 1 base and J by 5 bases, with 12 bases left in between. The germline CDR1 and CDR2 sequences are SGHRS and YFSETQ. The CDR3 sequence is CASSLRPEAETQYF. CDR3 sequence (DNA): TGCGCCAGCAGCTTGAGGCCGGAGGCGGAGACCCAGTACTTC. The entire variable domain, with the rest obtained from reference TRBV5-1 and TRBJ2-5, is as follows: KAGVTQTPRYLIKTRGQQVTLSCSPISGHRSVSWYQQTPGQGLQFLFEYFSETQRNKGNFPGRFSGRQFSNSRSEMNVSTLELGDSALYLCASSLRPEAETQYFGPGTRLLVL.

In its sample, this clonotype was seen a few times. This sequence joins TRBV14 and TRBJ2-7; TRBD2 is a possible D gene (6 bases). The CDR3 loop spans 15 amino acids. Germline lookup yields CDR1 SGHDN and CDR2 FVKESK. V lost 0 bases and J 3 bases, leaving 12 bases between the germline ends. CDR3 sequence reads: CASSQERLARYEQYF. The CDR3 DNA reads as TGTGCCAGCAGCCAAGAGAGGCTAGCGCGCTACGAGCAGTACTTC.

The CDR3 DNA reads TGCAGTGCTAGAGTGACGGGCAGATTTACACCCCTCCACTTT. Amino acids: CSARVTGRFTPLHF. The chain links TRBV20-1 to TRBJ1-6, with unresolved D. CDR3 size: 14 residues. Trimming took 1 base from V and 11 from J, leaving 15 bases between them. CDR1 and CDR2 (germline): DFQATT, SNEGSKA (reference sequence).

The chain joins TRBV5-8 to TRBJ2-2; TRBD1 matches 8 bases. Germline V gives CDR1 SGHTS, CDR2 YDEGEE. This CDR3 has 14 residues. J gave up 9 bases and V 4 bases, and 8 bases lay outside the gene matches. The CDR3, as DNA: TGTGCCAGCAGCCAACCTGACAGGGGACGGGAGCTGTTTTTT. It translates to CASSQPDRGRELFF.

The V and J genes are TRBV7-7 and TRBJ1-1; D is unresolved. The CDR3 spans 14 residues. Germline values: CDR1 SSHAT, CDR2 FNYEAQ (reference sequence). CDR3 region: CASGPGELNTEAFF. DNA for the CDR3: TGTGCTAGCGGGCCCGGGGAATTAAACACTGAAGCTTTCTTT.

The sample holds many counts of this clonotype. The genes are TRBV15 and TRBJ2-7; 8 bases align to TRBD1. The CDR3 length is 14 residues. V lost 1 base to trimming and J lost 3 bases; unmatched junction nucleotides: 2. Germline V CDR1 and CDR2: LNHNV, YYDKDF (reference sequence). The DNA of the CDR3 is TGTGCCACCAGCAGAGCGGACAGGGTCTACGAGCAGTACTTC. This encodes CATSRADRVYEQYF.

This clonotype was counted between two and nine times. The V gene is TRBV12-5, the J gene TRBJ2-5; D gene unclear. The CDR3 runs to 14 residues. Germline V gene sequence: CDR1 LGHNT, CDR2 FRNRAP. V was cut by 3 bases and J by 5 bases, with 13 bases left in between. CDR3 region: CASGLLHPGETQYF. DNA for the CDR3: TGTGCTAGTGGTTTACTACACCCTGGGGAGACCCAGTACTTC.

This clonotype has only a few counts. This rearrangement joins TRBV5-1 to TRBJ2-5; 7 positions agree with TRBD1. Germline V CDR1 and CDR2: SGHRS, YFSETQ. Trimming removed 4 bases from V and 2 bases from J; junction bases left unmatched: 5. The CDR3 loop spans 14 amino acids. The DNA for the CDR3 is TGCGCCAGCAGCCGGACAGGCCTACAAGAGACCCAGTACTTC. Protein sequence: CASSRTGLQETQYF. Based on the CDR3 plus reference TRBV5-1 and TRBJ2-5, the full variable domain is KAGVTQTPRYLIKTRGQQVTLSCSPISGHRSVSWYQQTPGQGLQFLFEYFSETQRNKGNFPGRFSGRQFSNSRSEMNVSTLELGDSALYLCASSRTGLQETQYFGPGTRLLVL.

This chain connects TRBV20-1 to TRBJ1-5; D gene uncertain. Germline V gene data show CDR1 as DFQATT and CDR2 as SNEGSKA (reference sequence). This CDR3 is built from 12 residues. Trimming cost V 2 bases and J 4 bases, with 6 bases left between them. In DNA form, the CDR3 reads TGCAGTGCTAGAACCCCTAATCAGCCCCAGCATTTT. This gives the protein CSARTPNQPQHF.

This clonotype was observed at least ten times. The genes are TRBV12-3 or TRBV12-4 and TRBJ2-3, with 9 bases lining up with TRBD1. The CDR3 is 15 amino acids. With V trimmed by 3 bases and J by 2 bases, 3 bases remained unmatched. The CDR3 protein is CASSFGTGYTDTQYF. As DNA, the CDR3 is TGTGCCAGCAGTTTCGGGACAGGGTACACAGATACGCAGTATTTT.

There are a few counts of this clonotype. This chain joins TRBV6-1 and TRBJ2-5; the match to TRBD2 covers 11 bases. Germline V gene sequence: CDR1 MNHNS, CDR2 SASEGT. This CDR3 comprises 16 residues. Trimming removed 0 bases from V and 4 bases from J; junction bases left unmatched: 4. The CDR3 coding sequence is TGTGCCAGCAGTGAAGCGGACCTAGCGGGAGGAGAGACCCAGTACTTC. Its translation is CASSEADLAGGETQYF.

J is TRBJ2-7 and V is TRBV4-3; D is uncertain. The CDR3 spans 16 residues. Trimming removed 4 bases at V and 1 base at J, with 17 bases between. From germline, CDR1 is LGHNA and CDR2 YSLEER. CDR3 bases: TGCGCCAGCAGCCGCTCGCTCAGCGTATTATCCTACGAGCAGTACTTC. This sequence encodes CASSRSLSVLSYEQYF.

This clonotype was seen only a few times. The rearrangement uses TRBV4-2 and TRBJ2-6; a weak D match, TRBD1 (6 bases). The germline gives CDR1 LGHNA, CDR2 YNFKEQ. This CDR3 region has 17 residues. Trimming took off 1 base at V and 0 bases at J, with 10 bases between the two ends. The CDR3 region has the DNA TGTGCCAGCAGCCAAGGCAGGGACAACTCTGGGGCCAACGTCCTGACTTTC. It specifies CASSQGRDNSGANVLTF.

This clonotype was recorded many times. The V and J genes are TRBV6-2 or TRBV6-3 and TRBJ2-5, with 7 bases aligning to TRBD1. The V segment lost 6 bases and the J segment 2 bases; nucleotides outside the gene matches: 12. Germline values: CDR1 MNHEY, CDR2 SVGEGT. This CDR3 region has 16 residues. The chain's CDR3 is CASRSQWYRGQETQYF. CDR3 bases: TGTGCCAGCAGGTCCCAATGGTACAGGGGACAAGAGACCCAGTACTTC.

This clonotype was seen a few times. The J gene is TRBJ1-1, the V gene TRBV4-1; tentative D call: TRBD1 (5 bases). This CDR3 comprises 15 residues. Germline CDR1 reads MGHRA; CDR2 reads YSYEKL. Trimming cost V 1 base and J 7 bases, with 16 bases left between them. The CDR3 nucleotides are TGCGCCAGCAGCCAAGTTGATGGGGCACAACTTGAAGCTTTCTTT. Translating it yields CASSQVDGAQLEAFF.

This clonotype was found a few times. The CDR3 region is CASSPQRVLSYEQYF. The CDR3 DNA reads as TGTGCCAGCAGCCCCCAGCGGGTCCTCTCCTACGAGCAGTACTTC. The rearrangement links TRBV4-2 to TRBJ2-7, with a weak D call TRBD2 (6 bases). Looked up from germline, CDR1 is LGHNA and CDR2 is YNFKEQ. Between the trimmed V and J ends, which lost 4 bases and 0 bases, there was a span of 13 bases. This CDR3 comprises 15 residues.

This clonotype appeared a few times. The chain has TRBV5-1 and TRBJ2-1; D unresolved. Germline values: CDR1 SGHRS, CDR2 YFSETQ. This CDR3 is 16 amino acids long. Trimming took 0 bases from V and 1 from J, leaving 11 bases between them. The CDR3 bases are TGCGCCAGCAGCTTGGGCCCCTGGCGGTCCTACAATGAGCAGTTCTTC. Its translation: CASSLGPWRSYNEQFF.

This clonotype was seen only a few times. This chain links TRBV13 with TRBJ2-7; 11 positions agree with TRBD2. Germline CDR1 PRHDT, CDR2 FYEKMQ (reference sequence). The CDR3 runs 15 residues. The trim removed 0 bases at V and 6 bases at J, leaving 4 bases unmatched. CDR3 sequence reads: CASSLGTSGSFEQYF. Here the CDR3 DNA reads TGTGCCAGCAGCTTAGGTACTAGCGGGAGTTTCGAGCAGTACTTC.

A few counts support this clonotype. Here the CDR3 reads CASSPNTGTDTQYF. The CDR3 bases are TGTGCCAGCTCACCAAATACAGGCACAGATACGCAGTATTTT. The V gene is TRBV18, the J gene TRBJ2-3; D is ambiguous. CDR1 is KGHSH, CDR2 LQKENI, per germline. V lost 2 bases and J lost 1, with 7 bases in between. The CDR3 contains 14 residues.

Ten or more counts support this clonotype. J is TRBJ1-1 and V is TRBV5-1; 7 bases match TRBD1. The CDR3 covers 14 residues. The V and J ends lost 4 bases and 0 bases, in that order; junction bases with no gene match: 3. Germline values: CDR1 SGHRS, CDR2 YFSETQ. CDR3 protein: CASSIRGMNTEAFF. The CDR3 nucleotides are TGCGCCAGCAGCATCAGGGGGATGAACACTGAAGCTTTCTTT.

The V and J genes are TRBV12-3 or TRBV12-4 and TRBJ1-5; 7 nucleotides line up with TRBD1. There are 15 residues in the CDR3. The V segment lost 5 bases and the J segment 7 bases; nucleotides outside the gene matches: 11. CDR3 region: CASSLRRDSSQPQHF. Written as DNA, the CDR3 is TGTGCCAGCAGTCTCCGCCGGGACAGTTCACAGCCCCAGCATTTT.

This clonotype was detected only a few times. The DNA of the CDR3 is TGTGCCAGCAGCTTACCAAACATGGATGAAAAACTGTTTTTT. It specifies CASSLPNMDEKLFF. The chain combines TRBV7-9 with TRBJ1-4; D gene unclear. From germline, CDR1 is SEHNR and CDR2 FQNEAQ (reference sequence). This CDR3 is built from 14 residues. V was shortened by 2 bases and J by 6 bases, with 10 bases between the two germline ends.

This clonotype was seen more than once but under ten times. Germline is not matched at one junction end, which may reflect a read error. V gene TRBV20-1 combines with J gene TRBJ1-2, with 8 bases fitting TRBD1. This CDR3 has 11 amino acids. Germline CDR1 and CDR2: DFQATT and SNEGSKA (reference sequence). CDR3 region: CSARDRDRLSF. CDR3 sequence (DNA): TGCAGTGCTAGGGACAGGGACCGATTATCTTTC.

The gene calls are TRBV5-1 and TRBJ2-1; D might be TRBD2 (6 bases). Germline lookup yields CDR1 SGHRS and CDR2 YFSETQ. V was pared by 2 bases and J by 5 bases, with 23 bases between. The CDR3 has 18 residues. CDR3 residues: CASSFPRASLGEDNEQFF. The CDR3 region has the DNA TGCGCCAGCAGCTTCCCTCGTGCGTCTCTAGGGGAGGACAATGAGCAGTTCTTC.

The sample holds a few counts of this clonotype. The rearrangement links TRBV11-2 to TRBJ2-3; D perhaps matches TRBD2 (6 bases). Germline-derived CDR1 and CDR2 are SGHAT and FQNNGV. V was shortened by 11 bases and J by 2 bases, with 17 bases between the two germline ends. The CDR3 loop spans 14 amino acids. The CDR3 loop is CAVKEGLNTDTQYF. The CDR3 nucleotides are TGTGCCGTGAAAGAGGGACTGAACACAGATACGCAGTATTTT.